This TCR beta chain was recovered during a study of tumor-infiltrating lymphocytes in localized non-small cell lung cancer. General study points: Tumors had more T cell infiltration than uninvolved lung, per TCRbeta sequencing and CD3 counts. T-cell fraction did not differ between immunotypes IM1 and IM2.

This clone appeared a single time. Its antigen is as yet unknown. Sequenced by immunoSEQ multiplex PCR; TCRdb stores in-frame clones only, minus some. The sample consists of 5,000 to 6,500 clones, approximately 66% of them appearing once. The CDR3 has 11 amino acids. Germline CDR1 SGHDN, CDR2 FVKESK. V lost 1 base and J lost 4, with 2 bases in between. The receptor comes from a human donor with non-small cell lung cancer. The sequenced sample was uninvolved lung tissue not adjacent to the tumor. The rearrangement joins TRBV14 to TRBJ2-7; D uncertain. The CDR3 protein is CASSQGYEQYF. CDR3 nucleotide sequence: TGTGCCAGCAGCCAAGGTTACGAGCAGTACTTC. The full variable domain, its missing parts supplied by reference TRBV14 and TRBJ2-7, is EAGVTQFPSHSVIEKGQTVTLRCDPISGHDNLYWYRRVMGKEIKFLLHFVKESKQDESGMPNNRFLAERTGGTYSTLKVQPAELEDSGVYFCASSQGYEQYFGPGTRLTVT.